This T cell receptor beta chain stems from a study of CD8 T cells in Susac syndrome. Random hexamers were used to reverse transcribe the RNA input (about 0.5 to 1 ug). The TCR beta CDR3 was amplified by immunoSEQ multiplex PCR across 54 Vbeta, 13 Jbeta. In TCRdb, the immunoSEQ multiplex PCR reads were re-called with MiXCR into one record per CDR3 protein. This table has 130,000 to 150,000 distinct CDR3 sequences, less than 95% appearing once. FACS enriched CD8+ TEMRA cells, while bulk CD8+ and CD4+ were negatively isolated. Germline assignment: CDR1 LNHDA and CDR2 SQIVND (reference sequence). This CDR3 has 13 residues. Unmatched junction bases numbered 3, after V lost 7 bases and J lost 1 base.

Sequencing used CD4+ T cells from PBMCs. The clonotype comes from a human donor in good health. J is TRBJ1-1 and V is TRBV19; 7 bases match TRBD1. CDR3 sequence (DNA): TGTGCCAGTATGCGGACAGGGAACACTGAAGCTTTCTTT. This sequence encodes CASMRTGNTEAFF.